This entry features one T cell receptor (beta chain) sequence. Produced via immunoSEQ multiplex PCR; TCRdb's table is partial and in-frame only. The sample includes tens of thousands of clones, roughly 89% seen only once; the top ten take 0.95% to 1.3%. The data were obtained in a study of T cell responses to AZD1222 COVID-19 vaccine. The CDR3 runs to 11 residues. Germline CDR1 SEHNR, CDR2 FQNEAQ (reference sequence). V lost 3 bases and J lost 3, with 3 bases in between. This material consisted of peripheral blood, taken 28 days after the second AZD1222 dose. This TCR was sampled from an adult who received the AZD1222 COVID-19 vaccine. The chain combines TRBV7-9 with TRBJ2-7; no definite D call. The CDR3 loop is CASSFDYEQYF. The CDR3 DNA sequence: TGTGCCAGCAGCTTCGACTACGAGCAGTACTTC.